This T cell receptor (beta chain) was obtained from a study of T cells in localized non-small cell lung cancer. Using immunoSEQ multiplex PCR, the repertoire was profiled, and TCRdb retains in-frame clones only, with some absent. The sample contains 2,000 to 2,500 clones, around 40% of which appear only once. Deletions cut 6 bases from V and 0 bases from J, with 9 bases between. The CDR3 length is 14 residues. Germline V gene lookup returns CDR1 MNHGY and CDR2 SAAAGT. This sequence joins TRBV6-8 and TRBJ2-1; possibly TRBD1 for D (5 bases). The sequenced sample was normal lung tissue next to the tumor, obtained before any cancer treatment. The origin of this receptor is a man between 40 and 75 years old with stage II lung adenocarcinoma. The CDR3 nucleotides read TGTGCCAGCAGCCGACAGAGCTCCTACAATGAGCAGTTCTTC. Translated: CASSRQSSYNEQFF.